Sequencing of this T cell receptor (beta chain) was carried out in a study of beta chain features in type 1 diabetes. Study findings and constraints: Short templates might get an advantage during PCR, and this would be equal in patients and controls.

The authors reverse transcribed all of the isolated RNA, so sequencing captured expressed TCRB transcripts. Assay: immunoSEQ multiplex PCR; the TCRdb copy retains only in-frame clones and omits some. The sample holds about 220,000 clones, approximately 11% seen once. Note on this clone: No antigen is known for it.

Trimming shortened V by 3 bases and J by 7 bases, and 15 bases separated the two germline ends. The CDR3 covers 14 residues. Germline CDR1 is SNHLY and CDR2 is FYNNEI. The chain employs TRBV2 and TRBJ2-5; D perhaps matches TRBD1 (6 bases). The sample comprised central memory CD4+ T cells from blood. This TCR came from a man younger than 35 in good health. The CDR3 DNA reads TGTGCCAGCAGTGACCCCAGGGGCCCAGGGACCCAGTACTTC. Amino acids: CASSDPRGPGTQYF.